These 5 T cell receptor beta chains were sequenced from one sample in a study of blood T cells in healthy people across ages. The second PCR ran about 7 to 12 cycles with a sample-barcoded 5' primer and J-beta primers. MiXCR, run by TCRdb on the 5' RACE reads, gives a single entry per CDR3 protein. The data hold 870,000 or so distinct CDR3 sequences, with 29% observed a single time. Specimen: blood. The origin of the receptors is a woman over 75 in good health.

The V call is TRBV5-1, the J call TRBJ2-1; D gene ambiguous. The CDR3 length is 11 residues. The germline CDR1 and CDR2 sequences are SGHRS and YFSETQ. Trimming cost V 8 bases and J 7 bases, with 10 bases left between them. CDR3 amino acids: CASGNGNEQFF. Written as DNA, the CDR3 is TGCGCCAGTGGCAACGGGAATGAGCAGTTCTTC.

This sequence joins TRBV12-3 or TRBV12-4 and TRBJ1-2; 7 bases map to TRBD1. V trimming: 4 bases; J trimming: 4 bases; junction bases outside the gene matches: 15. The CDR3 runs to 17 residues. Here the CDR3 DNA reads TGTGCCAGCAGTTCAGCATTACAGGGGTTTAGATCCTATGGCTACACCTTC. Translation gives CASSSALQGFRSYGYTF.

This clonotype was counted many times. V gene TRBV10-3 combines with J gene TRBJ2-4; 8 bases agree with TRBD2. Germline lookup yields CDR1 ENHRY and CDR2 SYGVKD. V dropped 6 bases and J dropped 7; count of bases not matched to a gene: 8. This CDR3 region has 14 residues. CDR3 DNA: TGTGCCATCAGCCCCCCGGGACTAGAGAACATTCAGTACTTC. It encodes CAISPPGLENIQYF.

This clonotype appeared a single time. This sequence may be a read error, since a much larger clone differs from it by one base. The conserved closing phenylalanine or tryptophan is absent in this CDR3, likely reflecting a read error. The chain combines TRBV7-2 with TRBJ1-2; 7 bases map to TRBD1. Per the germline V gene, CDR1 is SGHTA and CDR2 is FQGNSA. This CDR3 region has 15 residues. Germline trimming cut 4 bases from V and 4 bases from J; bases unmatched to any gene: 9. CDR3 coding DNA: TGTGCCAGCAGCTCCACCCGAGGGGGCGGCTATGGCTACACCTGC. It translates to CASSSTRGGGYGYTC.

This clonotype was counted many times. CDR3 sequence (DNA): TGCGCCAGCAGCCAAGATTCGGGGGGACTCTACGAGCAGTACTTC. This codes for CASSQDSGGLYEQYF. The J gene is TRBJ2-7, the V gene TRBV4-3, with 7 bases lining up with TRBD2. The CDR3 spans 15 residues. Germline CDR1 reads LGHNA; CDR2 reads YSLEER. V lost 0 bases and J lost 3; bases outside the gene matches: 5.